This TCR beta chain was documented in a study of T-cell memory formation after mild COVID-19. MiXCR, applied by TCRdb to the 5' RACE reads, yields one record per CDR3 protein. In the table there are about 190,000 distinct CDR3 sequences, more than 9% of which are singletons. CDR3 size: 14 residues. Looked up from germline, CDR1 is SGHNT and CDR2 is YENEEA. V lost 7 bases and J 7 bases, leaving 14 bases between the germline ends. Sequencing was done on a sample of PBMCs or a T cell subset sorted from them (not recorded which). The genes are TRBV11-3 and TRBJ1-6, with unresolved D. The receptor's source is a man between 18 and 29 years old who had mild COVID-19 (a few samples of this study predate the infection). Cell type and time point are not known. The CDR3 coding sequence is TGTGCCAGCACCTCCAGGTTCTTCAATTCACCCCTCCACTTT. Its translation: CASTSRFFNSPLHF.